This is a list of T cell receptor beta chains from one sample in a study of CD8 T cells in ankylosing spondylitis. TCRdb redid the calling of the 5' RACE reads with MiXCR, one entry per CDR3 protein. The sample holds some 240,000 distinct CDR3 sequences, 20% to 30% seen once. The specimen was blood, either unsorted or a sorted T cell fraction (not recorded which). These receptors all come from a male donor with ankylosing spondylitis or in good health (not recorded which). CDR3s include the opening cysteine and the closing phenylalanine or tryptophan. D genes are given only for firm matches. Not all rows give a size; the values are once, few, many and, for expanded clones, a class.

V gene	J gene	clone size	D gene	CDR3 DNA	CDR3 protein
TRBV20-1	TRBJ2-6	many	.	TGCAGTGCTAACCATTTCTCTGGGGCCAACGTCCTGACTTTC	CSANHFSGANVLTF
TRBV12-3/TRBV12-4	TRBJ1-5	few	TRBD1	TGTGCCAGCAGGGACAGGGGGGTTCAGCCCCAGCATTTT	CASRDRGVQPQHF
TRBV20-1	TRBJ2-7	.	TRBD1	TGCAGTGCTAGCTACAGGGGCTACGAGCAGTACTTC	CSASYRGYEQYF
TRBV7-2	TRBJ2-5	.	.	TGTGCCAGCAGCCTAGGAGTCCGGGACTTGGAGACCCAGTACTTC	CASSLGVRDLETQYF
TRBV5-1	TRBJ2-5	.	TRBD1	TGCGCCAGCAGCCCGAATTCAGGGGGCTCGAAGACCCAGTACTTC	CASSPNSGGSKTQYF
TRBV18	TRBJ2-1	few	TRBD1	TGTGCCAGCTCAAGGACAGGGGGCCGCAATGAGCAGTTCTTC	CASSRTGGRNEQFF
TRBV7-9	TRBJ1-2	many	TRBD1	TGTGCCAGCAGCCAGGACAGGGTTCTGTCCTACACCTTC	CASSQDRVLSYTF
TRBV20-1	TRBJ1-2	many	TRBD1	TGCAGTGCTTCAGGGGGCGTCTATGGCTACACCTTC	CSASGGVYGYTF
TRBV20-1	TRBJ2-3	many	TRBD1	TGCAGTGCGGAAGAGGGACAGGGGATGAGGAATACGCAGTATTTT	CSAEEGQGMRNTQYF
TRBV20-1	TRBJ2-2	.	.	TGCAGTGCTAGAGTGTTGGGAGGTGGCGGGGAGCTGTTTTTT	CSARVLGGGGELFF
TRBV25-1	TRBJ2-7	.	TRBD1	TGTGCCAGCAGTGACTGGACAGGGGACATTTACGAGCAGTACTTC	CASSDWTGDIYEQYF
TRBV12-3/TRBV12-4	TRBJ2-7	few	.	TGTGCCAGCAGTTTCGGGACTGACCTGAGCTCCTACGAGCAGTACTTC	CASSFGTDLSSYEQYF
TRBV28	TRBJ2-5	many	.	TGTGCCAGCAGTTTTGACTTCCGGCTCGGAGAGACCCAGTACTTC	CASSFDFRLGETQYF
TRBV5-1	TRBJ1-4	many	TRBD1	TGCGCCAGCAGCGCGGACAGGGGGCGAAGCAATGAAAAACTGTTTTTT	CASSADRGRSNEKLFF
TRBV20-1	TRBJ2-4	.	.	TGCAGTGCCGTCCCGGGGCACATTCAGTACTTC	CSAVPGHIQYF
TRBV7-8	TRBJ2-7	many	TRBD2	TGTGCCAGCCGCTCGCCGACTAGCGGGGCATCGTACTTC	CASRSPTSGASYF
TRBV5-1	TRBJ1-4	few	TRBD1	TGCGCCAGCAGCAAGGGACAGGGGGCAACTAATGAAAAACTGTTTTTT	CASSKGQGATNEKLFF
TRBV5-1	TRBJ2-1	many	TRBD2	TGCGCCAGCAGCTTGAAAGCGGGGGGGCATTGGTTCTTC	CASSLKAGGHWFF
TRBV12-3/TRBV12-4	TRBJ2-7	many	.	TGTGCCAGCAGTTTTCAGTCGGGATCCTCCTACGAGCAGTACTTC	CASSFQSGSSYEQYF
TRBV9	TRBJ1-1	.	.	TGTGCCAGCAGCGTAGCTGGGCACACTGAAGCTTTCTTT	CASSVAGHTEAFF
TRBV28	TRBJ1-2	many	.	TGTGCCAGCAGTTTAATAACAGCTAACTATGGCTACACCTTC	CASSLITANYGYTF
TRBV20-1	TRBJ1-4	few	.	TGCAGTGCTAGGGATGGAGGGGCCGGCAATGAAAAACTGTTTTTT	CSARDGGAGNEKLFF
TRBV20-1	TRBJ2-5	.	.	TGCAGTGCTACCAAGGGGGGGCAAAAAGAGACCCAGTACTTC	CSATKGGQKETQYF
TRBV27	TRBJ1-4	.	.	TGTGCCAGCAGTTTTTGGACCGGAAAACTGTTTTTT	CASSFWTGKLFF
TRBV20-1	TRBJ2-7	few	.	TGCAGTGCTAGTAGGCTAGCTCTCTACGAGCAGTACTTC	CSASRLALYEQYF
TRBV12-3/TRBV12-4	TRBJ1-5	.	.	TGTGCCAGCCGCATGGGAAAGGCCCAGCATTTT	CASRMGKAQHF
TRBV20-1	TRBJ2-1	.	TRBD2	TGCAGTGTGCCCCCCGCGGGGGGGAGGAATGAGCAGTTCTTC	CSVPPAGGRNEQFF
TRBV20-1	TRBJ2-1	few	TRBD2	TGCAGTGCTGGCCTAGCGGGGGGGCCAAATGAGCAGTTCTTC	CSAGLAGGPNEQFF
TRBV20-1	TRBJ1-2	few	.	TGCAGTGCTAGAGACCCCGGGCCACCCTATGGCTACACCTTC	CSARDPGPPYGYTF
TRBV12-3/TRBV12-4	TRBJ2-1	.	.	TGTGCCAGCACCCCGGACAGCTACAATGAGCAGTTCTTC	CASTPDSYNEQFF
TRBV7-9	TRBJ2-1	many	.	TGTGCCAGCAGCTTAGAAGGGCTAGCTGATGGCTATGAGCAGTTCTTC	CASSLEGLADGYEQFF
TRBV12-3/TRBV12-4	TRBJ2-1	.	.	TGTGCCAGCAGTTGGACTCGAAGCAGGGTGCCCTACAATGAGCAGTTCTTC	CASSWTRSRVPYNEQFF
TRBV20-1	TRBJ2-3	.	TRBD2	TGCAGTGCGGGCGGGACTAGCGGGGGGGCCAACATGGATACGCAGTATTTT	CSAGGTSGGANMDTQYF
TRBV29-1	TRBJ1-5	many	.	TGCAGCGTAAAGACGACAGGAGATAGCAATCAGCCCCAGCATTTT	CSVKTTGDSNQPQHF
TRBV20-1	TRBJ2-7	many	.	TGCAGTGCTAGCCCCTCGGTCGAGCAGTACTTC	CSASPSVEQYF
TRBV20-1	TRBJ1-5	few	.	TGCAGTGCTAGGGCGGGCAACCCCCGCAATCAGCCCCAGCATTTT	CSARAGNPRNQPQHF
TRBV7-2	TRBJ2-7	.	TRBD2	TGTGCCAGCAGCCTTCTAGCGGGGGGGCTTCTTGAGCAGTACTTC	CASSLLAGGLLEQYF